The present entry profiles one TCR beta chain with its context. TCRdb keeps only in-frame clones here, not all; method: immunoSEQ multiplex PCR. The data show approximately 77,000 clones, about nine tenths seen once. The entry originates in a study of OX40 agonist ivuxolimab in advanced cancers. Germline V gene lookup returns CDR1 MNHEY and CDR2 SVGAGI. CDR3 length: 13 residues. Trimming took 8 bases from V and 0 from J, leaving 10 bases between them. The receptor's source is an adult with an advanced solid tumor such as melanoma, head and neck, liver or kidney cancer. The V and J genes are TRBV6-5 and TRBJ1-1, with D possibly being TRBD1 (6 bases). The sample consisted of CD4+ or CD8+ T cells sorted from blood, taken in a trial of the OX40 agonist ivuxolimab. Written as DNA, the CDR3 is TGTGCCAGCCTCGGACAGTTGAACACTGAAGCTTTCTTT. Protein: CASLGQLNTEAFF.